This TCR beta chain was found in a study of T cells in Graves' hyperthyroidism and ophthalmopathy. Amplified TCR beta CDR3 regions came from RNA transcripts. The HTBI primer set served for first-round RT-PCR of the TCR CDR3. TCRdb redid the calling of the multiplex PCR reads with MiXCR, one entry per CDR3 protein. The sample has around 690,000 distinct CDR3 sequences, 17% seen once. The germline gives CDR1 SGHTA, CDR2 FQGNSA. The CDR3 totals 14 residues. V shed 6 bases and J 2 bases; nucleotides not matched to a gene: 7. The sample holds many counts of this clonotype. This chain joins TRBV7-2 and TRBJ2-7, with 7 bases identical to TRBD1. The sequence was obtained from a man between 50 and 59 years old with Graves' hyperthyroidism. Material: blood. The CDR3 DNA reads TGTGCCAGCAGTCGCGACAGGGTAGCCTACGAGCAGTACTTC. It encodes CASSRDRVAYEQYF.